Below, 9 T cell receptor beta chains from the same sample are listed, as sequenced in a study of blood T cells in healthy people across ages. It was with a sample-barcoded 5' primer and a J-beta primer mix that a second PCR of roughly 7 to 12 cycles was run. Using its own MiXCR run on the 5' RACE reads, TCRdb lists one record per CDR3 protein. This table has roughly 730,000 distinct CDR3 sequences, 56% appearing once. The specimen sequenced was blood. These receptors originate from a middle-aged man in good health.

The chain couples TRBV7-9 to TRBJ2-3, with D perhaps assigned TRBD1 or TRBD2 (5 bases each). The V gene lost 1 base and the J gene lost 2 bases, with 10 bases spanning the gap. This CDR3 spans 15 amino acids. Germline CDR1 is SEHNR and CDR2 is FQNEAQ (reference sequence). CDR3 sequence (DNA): TGTGCCAGCAGCTTAGAGGGGACGACCACAGATACGCAGTATTTT. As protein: CASSLEGTTTDTQYF.

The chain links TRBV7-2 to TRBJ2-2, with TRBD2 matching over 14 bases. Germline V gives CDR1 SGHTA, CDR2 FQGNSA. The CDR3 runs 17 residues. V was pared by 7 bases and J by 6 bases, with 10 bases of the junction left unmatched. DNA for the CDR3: TGTGCCAGCACCCGAGGACTAGCGGGAGGTGACGCCGGGGAGCTGTTTTTT. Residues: CASTRGLAGGDAGELFF. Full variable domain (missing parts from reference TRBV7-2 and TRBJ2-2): GAGVSQSPSNKVTEKGKDVELRCDPISGHTALYWYRQSLGQGLEFLIYFQGNSAPDKSGLPSDRFSAERTGGSVSTLTIQRTQQEDSAVYLCASTRGLAGGDAGELFFGEGSRLTVL.

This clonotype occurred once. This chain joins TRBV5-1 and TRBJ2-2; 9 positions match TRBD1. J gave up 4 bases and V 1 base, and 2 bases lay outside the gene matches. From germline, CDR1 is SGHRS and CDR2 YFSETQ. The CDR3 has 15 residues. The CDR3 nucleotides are TGCGCCAGCAGCTTGACAGGGGGCGTCACCGGGGAGCTGTTTTTT. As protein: CASSLTGGVTGELFF.

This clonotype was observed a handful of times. The CDR3 DNA reads TGTGCCAGCAGTTTCCGGACATCCCAGGAGACCCAGTACTTC. This gives the protein CASSFRTSQETQYF. This sequence joins TRBV12-3 or TRBV12-4 and TRBJ2-7; D is perhaps TRBD1 (5 bases). The tail of the sequence fits TRBJ2-5 better, so the J call may be wrong. The CDR3 extends over 14 amino acids.

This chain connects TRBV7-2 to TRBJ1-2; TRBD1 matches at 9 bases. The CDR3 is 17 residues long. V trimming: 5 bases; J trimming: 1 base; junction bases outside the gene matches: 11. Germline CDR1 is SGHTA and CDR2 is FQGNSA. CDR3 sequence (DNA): TGTGCCAGCAGCACCCCGGGGGGACAGGGCCTTAACTATGGCTACACCTTC. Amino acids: CASSTPGGQGLNYGYTF.

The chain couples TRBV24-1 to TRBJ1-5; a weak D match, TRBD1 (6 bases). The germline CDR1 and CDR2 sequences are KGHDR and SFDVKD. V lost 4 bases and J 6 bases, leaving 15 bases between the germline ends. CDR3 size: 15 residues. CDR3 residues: CATSDRDNTGQPQHF. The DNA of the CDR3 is TGTGCCACCAGTGACCGGGACAATACAGGTCAGCCCCAGCATTTT.

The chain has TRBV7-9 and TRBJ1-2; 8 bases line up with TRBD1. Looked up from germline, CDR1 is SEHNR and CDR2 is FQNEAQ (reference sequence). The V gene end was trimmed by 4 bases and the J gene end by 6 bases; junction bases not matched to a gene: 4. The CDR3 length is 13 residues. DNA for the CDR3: TGTGCCAGCAGCTCGGACAGGGTACATGGCTACACCTTC. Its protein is CASSSDRVHGYTF.

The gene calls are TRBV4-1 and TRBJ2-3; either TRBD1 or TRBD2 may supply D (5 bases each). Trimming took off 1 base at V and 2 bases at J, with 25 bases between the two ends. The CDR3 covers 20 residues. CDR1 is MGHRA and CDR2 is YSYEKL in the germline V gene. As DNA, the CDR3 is TGCGCCAGCAGCCAAGCCCTCCTCCTTACCGGGACCGGCACCACAGATACGCAGTATTTT. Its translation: CASSQALLLTGTGTTDTQYF.

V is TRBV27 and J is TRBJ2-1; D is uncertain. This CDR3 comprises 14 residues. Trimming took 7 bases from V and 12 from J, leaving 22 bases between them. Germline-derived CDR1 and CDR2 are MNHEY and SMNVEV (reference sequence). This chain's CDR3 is CASTLGSAADPQFF. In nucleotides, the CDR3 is TGTGCCAGCACCTTGGGATCGGCAGCCGACCCGCAGTTCTTC.